The rows below give T cell receptor beta chains drawn from one sample of a study of HIV-infected patients and healthy controls. One entry per CDR3 protein results from TCRdb running MiXCR on the 5' RACE reads. This sample has 18,000 or so distinct CDR3 sequences; more than 10% occur once, and the top ten carry roughly 10%. What was sequenced was blood. The receptors were gathered from an adult in good health. The CDR3 runs from the conserved cysteine through the conserved F or W. Each record gives: clone size, V gene, J gene, D gene, CDR3 protein, CDR3 DNA. D genes are given only for firm matches. Clone size is not always given. Where it is, it says once, few, many or a class for expanded clones.

clone size: medium-sized
V gene: TRBV6-5
J gene: TRBJ2-7
D gene: NA
CDR3 protein: CASSHLPGRRTYEQYF
CDR3 DNA: TGTGCCAGCAGTCATCTCCCGGGACGTAGGACCTACGAGCAGTACTTC

clone size: many
V gene: TRBV28
J gene: TRBJ2-4
D gene: TRBD2
CDR3 protein: CASSPSGARGKNIQYF
CDR3 DNA: TGTGCCAGCAGCCCTAGCGGGGCCCGGGGCAAAAACATTCAGTACTTC

clone size: few
V gene: TRBV4-3
J gene: TRBJ1-1
D gene: NA
CDR3 protein: CASSQDFAVTGTEAFF
CDR3 DNA: TGCGCCAGCAGCCAAGATTTCGCCGTCACGGGCACTGAAGCTTTCTTT

clone size: NA
V gene: TRBV7-2
J gene: TRBJ1-5
D gene: NA
CDR3 protein: CASSLRGGGNQPQHF
CDR3 DNA: TGTGCCAGCAGCCTTAGGGGTGGCGGCAATCAGCCCCAGCATTTT

clone size: many
V gene: TRBV29-1
J gene: TRBJ1-2
D gene: TRBD1
CDR3 protein: CSVEEYWTGPLSYTF
CDR3 DNA: TGCAGCGTTGAAGAGTATTGGACAGGCCCCTTGAGCTACACCTTC

clone size: NA
V gene: TRBV5-1
J gene: TRBJ1-2
D gene: NA
CDR3 protein: CASSLAQGAYGYTF
CDR3 DNA: TGCGCCAGCAGCTTGGCACAGGGAGCCTATGGCTACACCTTC

clone size: NA
V gene: TRBV28
J gene: TRBJ1-5
D gene: NA
CDR3 protein: CASSLLKVGINSNQPQHF
CDR3 DNA: TGTGCCAGCAGTTTACTCAAAGTGGGCATTAATAGCAATCAGCCCCAGCATTTT

clone size: few
V gene: TRBV29-1
J gene: TRBJ2-2
D gene: NA
CDR3 protein: CSVEWTNTGELFF
CDR3 DNA: TGCAGCGTTGAGTGGACGAACACCGGGGAGCTGTTTTTT

clone size: many
V gene: TRBV11-2
J gene: TRBJ1-2
D gene: NA
CDR3 protein: CASSSIRNRDGYTF
CDR3 DNA: TGTGCCAGCAGCTCAATTCGTAATAGGGATGGCTACACCTTC

clone size: medium-sized
V gene: TRBV4-3
J gene: TRBJ1-1
D gene: NA
CDR3 protein: CASSQDRAGTEAFF
CDR3 DNA: TGCGCCAGCAGCCAAGATAGGGCAGGGACTGAAGCTTTCTTT

clone size: many
V gene: TRBV20-1
J gene: TRBJ2-5
D gene: NA
CDR3 protein: CSARVGAGLETQYF
CDR3 DNA: TGCAGTGCTAGAGTAGGGGCGGGGTTGGAGACCCAGTACTTC

clone size: many
V gene: TRBV6-2/TRBV6-3
J gene: TRBJ2-1
D gene: TRBD1
CDR3 protein: CASIRSRTGTYEQFF
CDR3 DNA: TGTGCCAGCATTCGGTCAAGGACAGGGACATATGAGCAGTTCTTC

clone size: medium-sized
V gene: TRBV7-2
J gene: TRBJ1-2
D gene: NA
CDR3 protein: CASSLRSYGYTF
CDR3 DNA: TGTGCCAGCAGCTTAAGGAGCTATGGCTACACCTTC

clone size: few
V gene: TRBV20-1
J gene: TRBJ2-3
D gene: NA
CDR3 protein: CSASKGYLTDTQYF
CDR3 DNA: TGCAGTGCTAGTAAAGGGTACCTCACAGATACGCAGTATTTT

clone size: few
V gene: TRBV4-1
J gene: TRBJ1-5
D gene: NA
CDR3 protein: CASSPDGRSNQPQHF
CDR3 DNA: TGCGCCAGCAGCCCCGACGGACGAAGCAATCAGCCCCAGCATTTT

clone size: many
V gene: TRBV18
J gene: TRBJ2-3
D gene: TRBD2
CDR3 protein: CASSPISGGAVDTQYF
CDR3 DNA: TGTGCCAGCTCACCCATTAGCGGGGGGGCCGTTGATACGCAGTATTTT

clone size: NA
V gene: TRBV18
J gene: TRBJ2-3
D gene: NA
CDR3 protein: CASRGGALFTDTQYF
CDR3 DNA: TGTGCCAGCAGAGGGGGGGCCCTGTTCACAGATACGCAGTATTTT

clone size: many
V gene: TRBV5-5
J gene: TRBJ2-3
D gene: NA
CDR3 protein: CASSLRGSTDTQYF
CDR3 DNA: TGTGCCAGCAGCTTACGGGGGAGCACAGATACGCAGTATTTT

clone size: many
V gene: TRBV9
J gene: TRBJ2-3
D gene: NA
CDR3 protein: CASSRPVARADTQYF
CDR3 DNA: TGTGCCAGCAGCCGCCCTGTGGCGCGGGCAGATACGCAGTATTTT

clone size: NA
V gene: TRBV4-3
J gene: TRBJ2-6
D gene: NA
CDR3 protein: CASSQDGGTGANVLTF
CDR3 DNA: TGCGCCAGCAGCCAAGATGGAGGAACTGGGGCCAACGTCCTGACTTTC

clone size: many
V gene: TRBV6-2/TRBV6-3
J gene: TRBJ1-6
D gene: NA
CDR3 protein: CASTFNSPLHF
CDR3 DNA: TGTGCCAGCACCTTTAATTCACCCCTCCACTTT

clone size: NA
V gene: TRBV5-4
J gene: TRBJ2-3
D gene: TRBD2
CDR3 protein: CASSKSGDRTDTQYF
CDR3 DNA: TGTGCCAGCAGCAAGAGCGGGGACCGCACAGATACGCAGTATTTT

clone size: medium-sized
V gene: TRBV20-1
J gene: TRBJ1-5
D gene: NA
CDR3 protein: CSARDPGDSNQPQHF
CDR3 DNA: TGCAGTGCTAGAGATCCGGGAGATAGCAATCAGCCCCAGCATTTT

clone size: NA
V gene: TRBV5-6
J gene: TRBJ2-3
D gene: TRBD1
CDR3 protein: CASRDRGTDTQYF
CDR3 DNA: TGTGCCAGCAGGGACAGGGGCACAGATACGCAGTATTTT

clone size: medium-sized
V gene: TRBV24-1
J gene: TRBJ1-5
D gene: NA
CDR3 protein: CATSDGPTSNQPQHF
CDR3 DNA: TGTGCCACCAGTGATGGACCGACTAGCAATCAGCCCCAGCATTTT

clone size: many
V gene: TRBV7-6
J gene: TRBJ2-1
D gene: TRBD2
CDR3 protein: CASSLTSGGTSSYNEQFF
CDR3 DNA: TGTGCCAGCAGCCTTACTAGCGGGGGGACCAGCTCCTACAATGAGCAGTTCTTC

clone size: many
V gene: TRBV20-1
J gene: TRBJ2-7
D gene: NA
CDR3 protein: CSARYGTEQYF
CDR3 DNA: TGCAGTGCTAGATACGGGACCGAGCAGTACTTC

clone size: many
V gene: TRBV4-2
J gene: TRBJ1-1
D gene: NA
CDR3 protein: CASSHRDGDPEAFF
CDR3 DNA: TGTGCCAGCAGCCACCGGGACGGAGACCCTGAAGCTTTCTTT

clone size: many
V gene: TRBV12-3/TRBV12-4
J gene: TRBJ2-1
D gene: NA
CDR3 protein: CASSLDAWGEQFF
CDR3 DNA: TGTGCCAGCAGTTTGGACGCTTGGGGGGAGCAGTTCTTC

clone size: few
V gene: TRBV12-3/TRBV12-4
J gene: TRBJ1-1
D gene: NA
CDR3 protein: CASSERVKAFF
CDR3 DNA: TGTGCCAGCAGCGAACGGGTGAAAGCTTTCTTT